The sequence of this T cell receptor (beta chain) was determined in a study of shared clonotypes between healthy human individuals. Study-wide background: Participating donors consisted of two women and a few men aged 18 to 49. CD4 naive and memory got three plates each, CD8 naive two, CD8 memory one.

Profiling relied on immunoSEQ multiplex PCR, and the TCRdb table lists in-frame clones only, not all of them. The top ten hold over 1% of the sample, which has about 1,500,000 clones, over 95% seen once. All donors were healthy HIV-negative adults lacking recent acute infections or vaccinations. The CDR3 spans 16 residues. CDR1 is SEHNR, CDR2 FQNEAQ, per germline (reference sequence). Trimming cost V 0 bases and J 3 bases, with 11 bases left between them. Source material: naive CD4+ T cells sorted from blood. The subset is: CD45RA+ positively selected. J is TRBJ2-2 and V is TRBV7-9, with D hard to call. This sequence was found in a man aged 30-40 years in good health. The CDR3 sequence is CASSLAWVKYTGELFF. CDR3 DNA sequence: TGTGCCAGCAGCTTAGCGTGGGTGAAGTACACCGGGGAGCTGTTTTTT.